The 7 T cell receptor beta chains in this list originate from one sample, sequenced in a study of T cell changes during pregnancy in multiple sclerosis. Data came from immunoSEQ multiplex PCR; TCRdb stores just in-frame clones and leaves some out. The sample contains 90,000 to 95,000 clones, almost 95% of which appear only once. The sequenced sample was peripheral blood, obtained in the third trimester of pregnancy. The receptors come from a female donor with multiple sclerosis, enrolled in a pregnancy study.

Here the CDR3 DNA reads TGTGCCAGCAGCGCGACAGGGCCTTACGAGCAGTACTTC. It yields the protein CASSATGPYEQYF. V usage is TRBV6-1 and J usage is TRBJ2-7, with 7 bases identical to TRBD1. CDR1 and CDR2 (germline): MNHNS, SASEGT. The CDR3 consists of 13 residues. With V trimmed by 6 bases and J by 4 bases, 6 bases remained unmatched.

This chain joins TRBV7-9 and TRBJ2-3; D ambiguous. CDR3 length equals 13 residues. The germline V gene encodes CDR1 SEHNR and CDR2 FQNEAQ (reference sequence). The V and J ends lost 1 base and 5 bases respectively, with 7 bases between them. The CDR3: CASSLVGVDTQYF. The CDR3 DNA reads TGTGCCAGCAGCTTAGTCGGAGTAGATACGCAGTATTTT.

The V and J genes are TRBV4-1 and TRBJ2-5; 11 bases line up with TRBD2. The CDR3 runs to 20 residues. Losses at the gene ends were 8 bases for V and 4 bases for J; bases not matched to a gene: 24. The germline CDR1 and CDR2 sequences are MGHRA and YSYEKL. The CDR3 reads CASAANSGVTSGSFIETQYF. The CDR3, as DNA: TGCGCCAGCGCAGCTAATTCCGGGGTTACTAGCGGGAGTTTCATAGAGACCCAGTACTTC.

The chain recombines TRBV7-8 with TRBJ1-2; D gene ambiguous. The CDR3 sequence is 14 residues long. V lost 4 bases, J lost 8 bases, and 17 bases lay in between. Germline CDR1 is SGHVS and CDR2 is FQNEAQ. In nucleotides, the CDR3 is TGTGCCAGCAGCTCCCGCGGGAGTTTGGGAGGCTACACCTTC. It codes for CASSSRGSLGGYTF.

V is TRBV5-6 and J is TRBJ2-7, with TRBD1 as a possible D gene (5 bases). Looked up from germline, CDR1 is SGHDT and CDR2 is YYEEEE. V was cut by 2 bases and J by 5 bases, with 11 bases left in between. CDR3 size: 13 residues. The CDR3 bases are TGTGCCAGCAGCTTCTCAGCCAGGGACGAGCAGTACTTC. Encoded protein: CASSFSARDEQYF. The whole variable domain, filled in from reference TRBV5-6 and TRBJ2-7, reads DAGVTQSPTHLIKTRGQQVTLRCSPKSGHDTVSWYQQALGQGPQFIFQYYEEEERQRGNFPDRFSGHQFPNYSSELNVNALLLGDSALYLCASSFSARDEQYFGPGTRLTVT.

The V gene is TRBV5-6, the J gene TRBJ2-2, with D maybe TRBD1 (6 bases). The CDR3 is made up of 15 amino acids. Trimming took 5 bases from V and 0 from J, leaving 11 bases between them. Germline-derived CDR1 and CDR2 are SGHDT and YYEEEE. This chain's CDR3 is CASRSGQTNTGELFF. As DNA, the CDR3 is TGTGCCAGCAGATCAGGACAGACGAACACCGGGGAGCTGTTTTTT.

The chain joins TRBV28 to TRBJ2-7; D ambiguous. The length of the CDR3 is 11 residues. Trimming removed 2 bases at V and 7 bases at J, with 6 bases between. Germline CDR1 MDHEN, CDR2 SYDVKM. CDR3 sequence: CASSLGREQYF. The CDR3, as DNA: TGTGCCAGCAGTTTAGGTCGGGAGCAGTACTTC.